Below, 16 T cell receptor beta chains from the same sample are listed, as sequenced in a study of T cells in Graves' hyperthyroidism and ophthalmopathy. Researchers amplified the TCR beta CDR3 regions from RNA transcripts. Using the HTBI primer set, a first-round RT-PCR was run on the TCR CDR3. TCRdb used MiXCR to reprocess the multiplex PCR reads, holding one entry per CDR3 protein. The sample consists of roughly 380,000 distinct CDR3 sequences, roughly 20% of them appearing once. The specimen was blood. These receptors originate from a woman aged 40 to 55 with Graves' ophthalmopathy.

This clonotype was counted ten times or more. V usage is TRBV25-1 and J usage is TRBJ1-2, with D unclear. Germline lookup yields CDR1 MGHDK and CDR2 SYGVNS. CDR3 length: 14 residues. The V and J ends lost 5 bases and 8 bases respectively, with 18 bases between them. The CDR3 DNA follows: TGTGCCAGCAGTATCGGTAACCCAATCCCCGGCTACACCTTC. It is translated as CASSIGNPIPGYTF.

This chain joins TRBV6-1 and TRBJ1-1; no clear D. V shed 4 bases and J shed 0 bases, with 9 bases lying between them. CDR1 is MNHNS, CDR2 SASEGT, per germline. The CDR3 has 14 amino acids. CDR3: CASSGKGLNTEAFF. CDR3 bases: TGTGCCAGCAGTGGCAAAGGCCTGAACACTGAAGCTTTCTTT.

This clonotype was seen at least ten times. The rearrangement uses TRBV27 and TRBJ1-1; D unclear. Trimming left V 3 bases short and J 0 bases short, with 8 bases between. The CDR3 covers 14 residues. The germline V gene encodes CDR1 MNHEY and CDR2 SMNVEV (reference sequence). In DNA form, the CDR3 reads TGTGCCAGCAGTTTGGGGAACATGAACACTGAAGCTTTCTTT. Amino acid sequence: CASSLGNMNTEAFF.

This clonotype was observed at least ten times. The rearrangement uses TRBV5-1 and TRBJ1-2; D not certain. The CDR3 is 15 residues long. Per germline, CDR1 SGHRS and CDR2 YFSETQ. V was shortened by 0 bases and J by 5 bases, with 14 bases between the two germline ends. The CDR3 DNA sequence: TGCGCCAGCAGCTTGGAACCCGAAGGGTCTTATGGCTACACCTTC. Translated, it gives CASSLEPEGSYGYTF.

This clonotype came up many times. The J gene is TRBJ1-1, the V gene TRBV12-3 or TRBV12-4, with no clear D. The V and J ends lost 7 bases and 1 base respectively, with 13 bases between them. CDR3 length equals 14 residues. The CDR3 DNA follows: TGTGCCAGCACCACCCGGTCGAGGAACACTGAAGCTTTCTTT. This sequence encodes CASTTRSRNTEAFF.

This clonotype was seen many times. The CDR3 nucleotides read TGTGCCAGCAGCTCCCGCTACGGGTACGAGCAGTACTTC. Its protein is CASSSRYGYEQYF. This rearrangement joins TRBV9 to TRBJ2-7; D not certain. In germline, CDR1 is SGDLS, CDR2 YYNGEE. This CDR3 has 13 residues. V was shortened by 4 bases and J by 4 bases, with 12 bases between the two germline ends.

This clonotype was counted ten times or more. CDR3 in amino acids: CASSPDSSQREQYF. DNA of the CDR3: TGTGCCAGCAGCCCAGACTCCAGTCAGCGCGAGCAGTACTTC. The genes are TRBV7-3 and TRBJ2-7; D is undetermined. CDR1 and CDR2 (germline): SGHTA, FQGTGA. This CDR3 comprises 14 residues. Trimming cost V 5 bases and J 6 bases, with 17 bases left between them.

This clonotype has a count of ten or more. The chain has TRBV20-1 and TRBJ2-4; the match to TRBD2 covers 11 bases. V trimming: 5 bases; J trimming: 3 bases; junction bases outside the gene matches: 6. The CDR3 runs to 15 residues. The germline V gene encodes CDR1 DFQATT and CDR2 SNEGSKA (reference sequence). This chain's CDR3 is CSAVAGGPNKNIQYF. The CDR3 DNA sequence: TGCAGTGCTGTAGCGGGAGGGCCCAACAAAAACATTCAGTACTTC.

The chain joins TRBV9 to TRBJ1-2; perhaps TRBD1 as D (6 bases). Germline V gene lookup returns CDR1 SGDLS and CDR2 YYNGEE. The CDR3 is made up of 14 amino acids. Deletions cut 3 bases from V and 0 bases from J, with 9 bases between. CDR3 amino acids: CASSATGSNYGYTF. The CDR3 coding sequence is TGTGCCAGCAGCGCGACAGGTTCTAACTATGGCTACACCTTC. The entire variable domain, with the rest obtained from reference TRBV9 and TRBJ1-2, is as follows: DSGVTQTPKHLITATGQRVTLRCSPRSGDLSVYWYQQSLDQGLQFLIQYYNGEERAKGNILERFSAQQFPDLHSELNLSSLELGDSALYFCASSATGSNYGYTFGSGTRLTVV.

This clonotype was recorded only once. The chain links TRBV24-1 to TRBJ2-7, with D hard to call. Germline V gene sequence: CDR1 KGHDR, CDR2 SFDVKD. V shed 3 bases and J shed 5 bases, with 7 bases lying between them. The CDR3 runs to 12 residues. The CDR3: CATSDGFNEQYF. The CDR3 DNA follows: TGTGCCACCAGTGATGGGTTTAACGAGCAGTACTTC.

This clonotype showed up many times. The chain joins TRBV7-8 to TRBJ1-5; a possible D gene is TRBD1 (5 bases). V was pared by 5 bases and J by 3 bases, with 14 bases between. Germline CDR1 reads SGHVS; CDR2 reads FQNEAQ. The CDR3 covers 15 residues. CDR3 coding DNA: TGTGCCAGCAGCCCCTCTCCGACAGCCAATCAGCCCCAGCATTTT. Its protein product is CASSPSPTANQPQHF.

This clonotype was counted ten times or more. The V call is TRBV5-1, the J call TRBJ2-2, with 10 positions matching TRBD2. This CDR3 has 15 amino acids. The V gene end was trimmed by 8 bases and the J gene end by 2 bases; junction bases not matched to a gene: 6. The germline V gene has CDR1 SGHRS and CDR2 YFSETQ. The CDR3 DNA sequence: TGCGCCAGTTCTGGACTAGCGGATAACACCGGGGAGCTGTTTTTT. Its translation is CASSGLADNTGELFF.

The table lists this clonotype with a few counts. CDR3 sequence (DNA): TGTGCCAGCAGCTTAACCTGGGGGGGTTCACCCCTCCACTTT. This codes for CASSLTWGGSPLHF. The genes are TRBV7-3 and TRBJ1-6; possible D gene TRBD1, 5 bases. CDR3 length: 14 residues. Germline loops: CDR1 SGHTA, CDR2 FQGTGA. Trimming removed 0 bases from V and 9 bases from J, with 9 bases in between.

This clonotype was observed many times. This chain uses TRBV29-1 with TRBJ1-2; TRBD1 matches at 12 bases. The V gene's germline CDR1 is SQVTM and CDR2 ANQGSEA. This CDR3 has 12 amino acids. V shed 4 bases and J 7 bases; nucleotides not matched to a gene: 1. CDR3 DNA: TGCAGCGTTGTGGGACAGGGGGCTGGCTACACCTTC. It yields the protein CSVVGQGAGYTF.

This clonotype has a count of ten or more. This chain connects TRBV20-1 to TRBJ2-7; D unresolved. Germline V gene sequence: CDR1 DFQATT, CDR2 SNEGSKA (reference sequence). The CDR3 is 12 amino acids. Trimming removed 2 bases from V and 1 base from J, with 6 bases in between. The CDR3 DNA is TGCAGTGCTAGAAGAGTATCCTACGAGCAGTACTTC. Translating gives CSARRVSYEQYF.

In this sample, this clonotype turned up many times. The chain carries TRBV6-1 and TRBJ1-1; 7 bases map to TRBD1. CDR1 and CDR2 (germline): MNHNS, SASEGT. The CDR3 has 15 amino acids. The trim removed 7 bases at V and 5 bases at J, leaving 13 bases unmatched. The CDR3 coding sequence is TGTGCCAGCACCCGAACAGGGGTCGGAGGGACTGAAGCTTTCTTT. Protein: CASTRTGVGGTEAFF.